This T cell receptor beta chain was identified during a study of blood T cell repertoires in COVID-19. Overall study: From T cells, B-cell-depleted T cells, or PBMCs came the material, which was cDNA or gDNA.

This CDR3 is 15 amino acids long. V lost 3 bases to trimming and J lost 2 bases; unmatched junction nucleotides: 7. The germline CDR1 and CDR2 sequences are SGHTA and FQGTGA. Cohort placement rested on clinical history that participants reported themselves. In Cohort 3, a recovered donor had either two negative PCRs, clearance, or symptom resolution. In the original processing: Counts of nucleated cells, estimated from reference gene primer amplification, were obtained. Assay used: immunoSEQ multiplex PCR; TCRdb lists only in-frame clones, some missing. Clonal size and the V and J genes are those of that table, whereas D and trimming came from the DNA. The sample includes fewer than 400,000 clones, roughly 85% of them seen just once.

This clonotype was sampled from a man in his thirties or forties who had recovered from COVID-19. The specimen was PBMCs or T cells enriched from blood (not recorded which). The chain carries TRBV7-3 and TRBJ2-7; the match to TRBD1 covers 7 bases. The DNA for the CDR3 is TGTGCCAGCAGCTTTGCCGGGACAGAAACCTACGAGCAGTACTTC. Translated: CASSFAGTETYEQYF.